This passage covers 4 T cell receptor beta chains from one sample sequenced in a study of blood T cells in healthy people across ages. The authors ran a second PCR of 7 to 11 cycles using a sample-barcoded 5' primer and a J-beta primer mix. TCRdb re-derived calls from the 5' RACE reads in MiXCR, one entry per CDR3 protein. The sample yields about 1,500,000 distinct CDR3 sequences, roughly 27% seen once. The sequenced sample was blood. The receptor set was obtained from a woman aged 25 to 39 in good health.

The rearrangement joins TRBV9 to TRBJ2-1; possibly TRBD2 for D (6 bases). Germline V gene sequence: CDR1 SGDLS, CDR2 YYNGEE. This CDR3 region has 13 residues. Trimming stripped 2 bases from V and 10 bases from J, with 13 bases between. The CDR3 DNA reads as TGTGCCAGCAGCGTTCCGGGGGTGGAAGAGCAGTTCTTC. Its translation is CASSVPGVEEQFF.

V is TRBV6-4 and J is TRBJ1-2; 12 nucleotides match TRBD1. V lost 6 bases and J lost 8; bases outside the gene matches: 7. The CDR3 consists of 14 residues. Germline V lookup: CDR1 MRHNA, CDR2 SNTAGT. The CDR3 protein is CASSSGTGGGGYTF. In DNA, the CDR3 is TGTGCCAGCAGCTCCGGGACAGGGGGCGGGGGCTACACCTTC.

This clonotype has a count of ten or more. V and J are TRBV20-1 and TRBJ2-7; either TRBD1 or TRBD2 may supply D (6 bases each). V lost 5 bases and J lost 3, with 14 bases in between. There are 13 residues in the CDR3. Germline V gene data show CDR1 as DFQATT and CDR2 as SNEGSKA (reference sequence). The CDR3 DNA reads as TGCAGTGCTGGGGGGCCCAGGGGCTACGAGCAGTACTTC. Amino acids: CSAGGPRGYEQYF.

The V gene is TRBV24-1, the J gene TRBJ1-1; D call uncertain. The CDR3 extends over 14 amino acids. CDR1 and CDR2 from the germline V gene are KGHDR and SFDVKD. The V and J ends lost 7 bases and 1 base respectively, with 12 bases between them. CDR3 coding DNA: TGTGCCACCAGGGGAAAGACACCGAACACTGAAGCTTTCTTT. Its protein product is CATRGKTPNTEAFF.